The rows below give T cell receptor beta chains drawn from one sample of a study of cytomegalovirus exposure and HLA in healthy donors. This table comes from immunoSEQ multiplex PCR, and its TCRdb copy is limited to in-frame clones, with some not included. The data contain roughly 100,000 clones, roughly 12% of them seen just once; the ten biggest clones take up about 16%. Sequencing used PBMCs. All receptors derive from a man in his forties in good health and CMV-seropositive. The CDR3 runs from the conserved cysteine through the conserved F or W. The order of the fields is CDR3 length, J gene, clone size, D gene, V gene, CDR3 DNA, CDR3 protein. D genes are given only for firm matches. A row's size may be missing; if present it is once, few, many or a size class.

13,TRBJ1-1,few,TRBD1,TRBV29-1,TGCAGCGTTGGGGGACAGACGAACACTGAAGCTTTCTTT,CSVGGQTNTEAFF
15,TRBJ2-3,NA,TRBD2,TRBV6-4,TGTGCCAGCAGTGTGACTAGCGGGAGCACAGATACGCAGTATTTT,CASSVTSGSTDTQYF
13,TRBJ1-1,NA,NA,TRBV30,TGTGCCTGGAGTGTACAGAGCAGGACTGAAGCTTTCTTT,CAWSVQSRTEAFF
11,TRBJ2-7,few,NA,TRBV5-6,TGTGCCAGCAGCTTGACAGCCGAGCAGTACTTC,CASSLTAEQYF
14,TRBJ1-2,NA,NA,TRBV7-2,TGTGCCAGCAGCTCTCAAGCCGGGAGCTATGGCTACACCTTC,CASSSQAGSYGYTF
15,TRBJ2-1,few,NA,TRBV14,TGTGCCAGCAGCCAAGGACTCACTCCCAGGGGTGAGCAGTTCTTC,CASSQGLTPRGEQFF
14,TRBJ2-3,NA,NA,TRBV27,TGTGCCAGCAGTCAAGGGGCGGGATATGATACGCAGTATTTT,CASSQGAGYDTQYF
15,TRBJ1-2,NA,NA,TRBV7-3,TGTGCCAGCAGCCCGGGGGGCGGACAAAACTATGGCTACACCTTC,CASSPGGGQNYGYTF
17,TRBJ1-2,few,NA,TRBV4-1,TGCGCCAGCAGCTATCGCCCCGGGACTGGAGAGGAGCATGGCTACACCTTC,CASSYRPGTGEEHGYTF
19,TRBJ2-2,NA,TRBD2,TRBV9,TGTGCCAGCAGCGGAGGACTAGCGGGACGCGAAACGAACACCGGGGAGCTGTTTTTT,CASSGGLAGRETNTGELFF
13,TRBJ1-1,NA,NA,TRBV5-6,TGTGCCAGCAGCTTGGTCGGGTCCACTGAAGCTTTCTTT,CASSLVGSTEAFF
14,TRBJ1-1,few,NA,TRBV4-3,TGCGCCAGCAGCCAAGACGTTAGTACTGCCGAAGCTTTCTTT,CASSQDVSTAEAFF
15,TRBJ2-1,few,TRBD2,TRBV28,TGTGCCAGCAGTTTCGGCCTAGCGGGAGGCGGGGAGCAGTTCTTC,CASSFGLAGGGEQFF
13,TRBJ1-2,NA,NA,TRBV6-1,TGTGCCAGCAGATCTTCAGGGGTTAGTGGCTACACCTTC,CASRSSGVSGYTF
17,TRBJ1-1,NA,TRBD1,TRBV27,TGTGCCAGCAGTCCCTGGACAGGGGGTCAAAGGAACACTGAAGCTTTCTTT,CASSPWTGGQRNTEAFF
14,TRBJ2-7,NA,NA,TRBV2,TGTGCCAGCAGCCCCTTGGGACACTCCTACGAGCAGTACTTC,CASSPLGHSYEQYF
15,TRBJ2-7,NA,TRBD2,TRBV5-1,TGCGCCAGCAGCTTTAGGCGGGAGCCCTATGGCGAGCAGTACTTC,CASSFRREPYGEQYF
14,TRBJ1-1,few,NA,TRBV5-1,TGCGCCAGCAGCTCTACAGGATTGGGTACTGAAGCTTTCTTT,CASSSTGLGTEAFF
12,TRBJ2-3,few,NA,TRBV5-1,TGCGCCAGCAGCTTGGGCGCAGATACGCAGTATTTT,CASSLGADTQYF
13,TRBJ1-1,NA,TRBD1,TRBV28,TGTGCCAGCAGTTCCAGGGGGCGGGATGAAGCTTTCTTT,CASSSRGRDEAFF
15,TRBJ2-3,few,TRBD2,TRBV7-7,TGTGCCAGCAGCCCCGGACTAGGACGCACAGATACGCAGTATTTT,CASSPGLGRTDTQYF
17,TRBJ1-2,NA,TRBD1,TRBV19,TGTGCCAGTAGTATCTGTCCCTTGACAGGGTGCCTTCGAGGCTACACCTTC,CASSICPLTGCLRGYTF
14,TRBJ1-2,NA,NA,TRBV6-5,TGTGCCAGCAGTTTGGGTATTTCGGGCTATGGCTACACCTTC,CASSLGISGYGYTF
15,TRBJ2-3,few,TRBD1,TRBV6-1,TGTGCCAGCAGCGGGGACAGGCGGGGCGCAGATACGCAGTATTTT,CASSGDRRGADTQYF
15,TRBJ1-2,few,NA,TRBV7-9,TGTGCCAGCAGCTTAAGCTCGGGGATAAACTATGGCTACACCTTC,CASSLSSGINYGYTF
13,TRBJ2-3,NA,TRBD2,TRBV6-6,TGTGCCAGCAAACTAGCGGTAGACAATACGCAGTATTTT,CASKLAVDNTQYF
11,TRBJ2-3,NA,NA,TRBV28,TGTGCCAGCATGAGGGGGACTACGCAGTATTTT,CASMRGTTQYF
14,TRBJ1-1,NA,NA,TRBV7-8,TGTGCCAGCAGCTTTGACAGCCGAACTGGCGAAGCTTTCTTT,CASSFDSRTGEAFF
12,TRBJ2-2,few,TRBD1,TRBV19,TGTGCCACGGACAGGGCGGGCGGGGAGCTGTTTTTT,CATDRAGGELFF
13,TRBJ2-7,NA,NA,TRBV11-3,TGTGCCAGCAGCTTAGGGGAGTCCTACGAGCAGTACTTC,CASSLGESYEQYF
14,TRBJ2-7,NA,TRBD1,TRBV6-5,TGTGCCAGCAGTCACCAGGGACAGATCTACGAGCAGTACTTC,CASSHQGQIYEQYF
15,TRBJ2-3,few,TRBD2,TRBV9,TGTGCCAGCAGCGTAGAGGTAGCGGGAGGGCGTACGCAGTATTTT,CASSVEVAGGRTQYF
14,TRBJ1-1,NA,NA,TRBV6-5,TGTGCCAGCACCACGGGTCATCAGAACACTGAAGCTTTCTTT,CASTTGHQNTEAFF
15,TRBJ1-4,few,NA,TRBV6-5,TGTGCCAGCAGTTACCAAACGGGGGTCCGGGAAAAACTGTTTTTT,CASSYQTGVREKLFF
15,TRBJ1-2,few,NA,TRBV7-2,TGTGCCAGCAGCTTAGGGAGGGTTACTAACTATGGCTACACCTTC,CASSLGRVTNYGYTF
15,TRBJ1-1,NA,TRBD1,TRBV13,TGTGCCAGCAGCCTTGGGACAGGGACGAACACTGAAGCTTTCTTT,CASSLGTGTNTEAFF
15,TRBJ2-1,few,NA,TRBV5-1,TGCGCCAGCAGCTTGGGGGAGGTGACAGCTTCGGTTGGGTTCTTC,CASSLGEVTASVGFF
14,TRBJ2-5,few,TRBD1,TRBV28,TGTGCCAGCAGTTTCGCCAGGGGGCAAGAGACCCAGTACTTC,CASSFARGQETQYF
14,TRBJ1-3,NA,NA,TRBV6-5,TGTGCCAGCCTGGAGGGGCCTTCTGGAAACACCATATATTTT,CASLEGPSGNTIYF
14,TRBJ2-7,NA,NA,TRBV4-1,TGCGCCAGCAGCCAAGATCTCGGAAGCGCTGCATGGTACTTC,CASSQDLGSAAWYF
16,TRBJ1-5,NA,TRBD1,TRBV18,TGTGCCAGCTCGTTCTCCGGGACAGTAAGCAATCAGCCCCAGCATTTT,CASSFSGTVSNQPQHF
13,TRBJ2-7,few,TRBD1,TRBV28,TGTGCCAGCAGGAGACAGGGGCCCTACGAGCAGTACTTC,CASRRQGPYEQYF
16,TRBJ2-5,NA,TRBD1,TRBV9,TGTGCCAGCAGCGAGGACACAGGGGAATCCGGAGAGACCCAGTACTTC,CASSEDTGESGETQYF
17,TRBJ2-7,NA,NA,TRBV5-1,TGCGCCAGCAGCTTGACGACAAGGCCAGGATCCCTCGGCGAGCAGTACTTC,CASSLTTRPGSLGEQYF
15,TRBJ2-6,few,NA,TRBV6-1,TGTGCCAGCAGTGAAGGTGAGGCTGGGGCCAACGTCCTGACTTTC,CASSEGEAGANVLTF
12,TRBJ2-7,few,NA,TRBV5-6,TGTGCCAGCAGCACCGACACCTACGAGCAGTACTTC,CASSTDTYEQYF
15,TRBJ2-1,few,TRBD1,TRBV5-1,TGCGCCAGCAGCGAGGGACAGGGTACCTACAATGAGCAGTTCTTC,CASSEGQGTYNEQFF
16,TRBJ2-5,few,TRBD2,TRBV10-2,TGCGCCAGCAGTGAGTTTTTAGGGCGGGAGGAGGAGACCCAGTACTTC,CASSEFLGREEETQYF
14,TRBJ2-3,few,TRBD1,TRBV19,TGTGCCAGTAAGGAAGGGACAGGATCAGATACGCAGTATTTT,CASKEGTGSDTQYF
15,TRBJ2-7,few,TRBD1,TRBV2,TGTGCCAGCCTCGAACCGGGACAGGGGGCGGGTGAGCAGTACTTC,CASLEPGQGAGEQYF
15,TRBJ1-2,NA,TRBD1,TRBV7-2,TGTGCCAGCAGCCACTGGACAGGGGGCAACTATGGCTACACCTTC,CASSHWTGGNYGYTF